This T cell receptor beta chain was captured by sequencing in a study of blood T cell repertoires in COVID-19 (dated by TCRdb to the early 2020s). In the study overall: Collaborator samples came from the United States, Italy and Spain and covered acute and convalescent phases of COVID-19. The prospective study material was composed of cDNA or gDNA derived from T cells, B-cell-depleted T cells, or PBMCs. Deeply sampled blood TCRbeta repertoires from subjects exposed to, actively infected with, or recovered from COVID-19 were included in the dataset. A freely available public database, intended as a resource for researchers studying the immune response to SARS-CoV-2, is where the repertoires were released. The samples were drawn from two sources: the first 160 participants of the ongoing ImmuneRACE study, and approximately 1,300 subjects contributed by 6 global collaborators. A de-identified subject ID, COVID-19 status, age in years and sex were almost always included in the sample metadata. Where available, HLA class I and class II types were obtained from metadata supplied by the sample provider rather than from assay-based typing.

What the authors observed across the whole study: The amount of clinical and demographic metadata varied by source and participant and was provided uncurated.

The immunoSEQ Assay, a bias-controlled multiplex PCR, was used to amplify TCRbeta CDR3 regions from genomic DNA. In the source study's methods: The number of nucleated cells in each sample was estimated by amplification of reference gene primers within the assay. To quantify the absolute abundance of each unique TCRbeta CDR3 rearrangement, sequence reads were collapsed and filtered. For each sample, productive Simpson clonality was calculated by taking the square root of Simpson's diversity index across productive rearrangements. Drawn from immuneACCESS, this table holds only the in-frame rearrangements with V and J called that TCRdb kept. Clones are partly lost; checked studies trace under half to an unresolved V gene and leave the rest unexplained. The D gene and trimming were derived from the DNA, and the V and J assignments and clone size from that table. In this sample the table shows about 150,000 clones, 80% to 90% of which occur a single time. The top ten clonotypes cover approximately 15% of the sample.

Each collaborating institution followed its own protocols to collect whole blood in K2EDTA tubes. For TCRbeta analysis, collaborator samples were shipped as frozen whole blood, as isolated PBMCs, or as DNA extracted from either sample type. The V and J ends are trimmed by 5 bases and 4 bases, leaving 12 bases between them. From its cysteine to its phenylalanine, the CDR3 spans 14 amino acids. Of the read, only the CDR3 DNA is kept; its 42 bases are in frame from base 1. For CDR1 and CDR2, the germline V gene lists SGHVS and FQNEAQ. To note about this clone: This receptor's antigen is unknown. Base qualities were left out, and no much larger clone turns up one base away.

The chain employs TRBV7-8 and TRBJ2-1; the D region possibly corresponds to TRBD1 (6 bases align). The sequenced sample was peripheral blood. The sequence derives from a woman between 40 and 55 years old with acute or convalescent COVID-19. The nucleotides read TGTGCCAGCAGCGACCGGGACACTTACAATGAGCAGTTCTTC. Its protein reads: CASSDRDTYNEQFF.